These 3 T cell receptor beta chains were sequenced from one sample in a study of CD8 T cells in Susac syndrome. RNA totalling about 0.45 to 1 ug underwent reverse transcription with random hexamers. TCRdb recomputed calls from the immunoSEQ multiplex PCR reads with MiXCR, one row per CDR3 protein. This repertoire shows some 130,000 distinct CDR3 sequences, roughly 76% found once; its top ten account for 0.51%. The specimen sequenced was CD8+ T cells from PBMCs. These receptors all stem from a human donor with multiple sclerosis.

This clonotype was observed a few times. The V gene is TRBV28, the J gene TRBJ2-2; possible D gene TRBD1, 6 bases. Germline CDR1 MDHEN, CDR2 SYDVKM. Trimming cost V 4 bases and J 0 bases, with 6 bases left between them. CDR3 length: 14 residues. CDR3: CASSWTANTGELFF. CDR3 sequence (DNA): TGTGCCAGCAGTTGGACAGCGAACACCGGGGAGCTGTTTTTT.

The chain joins TRBV19 to TRBJ2-7; TRBD2 aligns across 7 bases. V dropped 7 bases and J dropped 3; count of bases not matched to a gene: 6. CDR1 and CDR2 (germline): LNHDA, SQIVND (reference sequence). The CDR3 covers 13 residues. The CDR3 protein is CASKASGYYEQYF. CDR3 in DNA: TGTGCCAGTAAAGCTAGCGGATACTACGAGCAGTACTTC.

V and J are TRBV27 and TRBJ2-1, with 10 positions matching TRBD1. The CDR3 has 15 residues. Trimming cost V 3 bases and J 7 bases; bases outside gene matches: 6. The germline gives CDR1 MNHEY, CDR2 SMNVEV (reference sequence). The CDR3 bases are TGTGCCAGCAGTTTTGGGGACAGGGGCGTTAATGAGCAGTTCTTC. Protein: CASSFGDRGVNEQFF.